This T cell receptor (beta chain) derives from a study of blood T cells in healthy people across ages. General study points: The study found more naive CD4+ cells and higher diversity in long-lived than aged donors.

It was with a sample-barcoded 5' primer and a J-beta primer mix that a second PCR of about 6 to 12 cycles was run. TCRdb re-called the 5' RACE reads through MiXCR, storing one row per CDR3 protein. The sample lists approximately 940,000 distinct CDR3 sequences; about 48% were seen once. The study drew donors from healthy Caucasian individuals in Russia aged about 6 to 90. PBMCs, at least 7 million per sample, were isolated. This clonotype was seen a handful of times. Its specificity is not known. Germline CDR1 and CDR2: LGHNA and YSLEER. This CDR3 contains 14 residues. The V end lost 3 bases, the J end lost 7 bases, and 12 bases lay between the germline ends.

This chain links TRBV4-3 with TRBJ1-4; D unresolved. This TCR was recovered from a young man in good health. Sequencing was carried out using blood. The CDR3 spells CASSQVWGSEKLFF. The CDR3 nucleotides are TGCGCCAGCAGCCAGGTTTGGGGAAGTGAAAAACTGTTTTTT.